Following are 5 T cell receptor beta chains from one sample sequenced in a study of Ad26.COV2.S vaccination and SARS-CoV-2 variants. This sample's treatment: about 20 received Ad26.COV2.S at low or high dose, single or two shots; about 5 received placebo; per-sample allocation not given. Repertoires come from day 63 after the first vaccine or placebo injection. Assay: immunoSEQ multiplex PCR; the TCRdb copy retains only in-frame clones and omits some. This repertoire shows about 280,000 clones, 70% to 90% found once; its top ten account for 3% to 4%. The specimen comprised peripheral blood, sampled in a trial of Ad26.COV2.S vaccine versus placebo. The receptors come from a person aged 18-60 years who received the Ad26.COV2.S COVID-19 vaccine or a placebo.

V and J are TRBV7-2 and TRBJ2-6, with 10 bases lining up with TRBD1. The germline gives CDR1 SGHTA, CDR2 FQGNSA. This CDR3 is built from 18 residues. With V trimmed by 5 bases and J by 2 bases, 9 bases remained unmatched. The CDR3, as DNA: TGTGCCAGCAGCCCGGGACAGGGGATGGTAACTGGGGCCAACGTCCTGACTTTC. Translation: CASSPGQGMVTGANVLTF. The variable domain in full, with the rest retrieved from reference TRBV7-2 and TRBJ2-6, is GAGVSQSPSNKVTEKGKDVELRCDPISGHTALYWYRQSLGQGLEFLIYFQGNSAPDKSGLPSDRFSAERTGGSVSTLTIQRTQQEDSAVYLCASSPGQGMVTGANVLTFGAGSRLTVL.

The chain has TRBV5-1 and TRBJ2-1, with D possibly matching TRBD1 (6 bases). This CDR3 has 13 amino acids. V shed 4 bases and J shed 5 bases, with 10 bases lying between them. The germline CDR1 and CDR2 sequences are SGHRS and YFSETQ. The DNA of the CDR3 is TGCGCCAGCAGCCCGGACAGTCACAATGAGCAGTTCTTC. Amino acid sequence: CASSPDSHNEQFF.

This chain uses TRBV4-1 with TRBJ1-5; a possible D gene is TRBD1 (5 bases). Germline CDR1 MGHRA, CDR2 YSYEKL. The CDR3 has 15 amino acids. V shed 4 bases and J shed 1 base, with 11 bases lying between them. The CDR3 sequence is CASSPTALSNQPQHF. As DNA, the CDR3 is TGCGCCAGCAGCCCGACAGCACTGAGCAATCAGCCCCAGCATTTT.

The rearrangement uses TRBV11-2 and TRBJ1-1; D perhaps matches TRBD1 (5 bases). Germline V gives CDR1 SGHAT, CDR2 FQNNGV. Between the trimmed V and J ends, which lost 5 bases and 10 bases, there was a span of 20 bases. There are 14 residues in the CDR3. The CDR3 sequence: CASSPNRGVRGAFF. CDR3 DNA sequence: TGTGCCAGCAGCCCGAACCGGGGCGTAAGGGGAGCTTTCTTT.

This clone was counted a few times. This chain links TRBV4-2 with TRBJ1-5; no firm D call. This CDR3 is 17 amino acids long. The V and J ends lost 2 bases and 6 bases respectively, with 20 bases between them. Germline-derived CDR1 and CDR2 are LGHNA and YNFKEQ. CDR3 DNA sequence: TGTGCCAGCAGCCAACGTCCTGGCAGTCCAAAGGGTCAGCCCCAGCATTTT. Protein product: CASSQRPGSPKGQPQHF.